The entry below describes one T cell receptor (beta chain). Its antigen is still unknown. In the same sample, other DNA sequences code for this CDR3. The entry originates in a study of beta chain features in type 1 diabetes. General study results and limits: Across all four CD4+ subsets, people with type 1 diabetes showed modestly shorter TCRB CDR3s.

The authors reverse transcribed all of the isolated RNA, so sequencing captured expressed TCRB transcripts. Sequenced naive, central memory and regulatory T cell samples produced an average of roughly 3.5 million reads. Sequencing used immunoSEQ multiplex PCR; TCRdb keeps in-frame clones, though not all of them. This table holds about 640,000 clones, about an eighth found once. Markers CD45RO/CCR7/CD25/CD127/CD95/CD27 served to sort CD4+ naive, central memory, regulatory and stem cell-like memory cells. Populations isolated by sorting all had purity greater than 95%. Sequencing was done on a sample of naive CD4+ T cells from blood. The sequence derives from a man aged 25-45 years with type 1 diabetes.

This CDR3 reads CASSPQDGELFF. In nucleotides, the CDR3 is TGTGCCAGCTCACCACAGGACGGGGAGCTGTTTTTT. The chain employs TRBV18 and TRBJ2-2, with D unclear. Germline V gives CDR1 KGHSH, CDR2 LQKENI. V was pared by 1 base and J by 7 bases, with 4 bases between. This CDR3 has 12 amino acids.